Each of the 29 T cell receptor beta chains below was sequenced from the same sample in a study of cytomegalovirus exposure and HLA in healthy donors. The PCR employed 60 Vbeta primers together with 13 Jbeta primers. Method: immunoSEQ multiplex PCR; TCRdb's copy keeps in-frame clones and lacks some. This table has approximately 170,000 clones, around 86% appearing once. Sequencing used PBMCs. The receptors derive from a human donor in good health.

The rearrangement uses TRBV7-9 and TRBJ2-1; 7 nucleotides agree with TRBD2. The CDR3 extends over 14 amino acids. J gave up 10 bases and V 0 bases, and 6 bases lay outside the gene matches. Germline V gene lookup returns CDR1 SEHNR and CDR2 FQNEAQ (reference sequence). The CDR3 DNA reads TGTGCCAGCAGCTTAGCGGCCGGGAGGCAGGAGCAGTTCTTC. This encodes CASSLAAGRQEQFF.

The chain carries TRBV5-4 and TRBJ1-4, with 8 bases matching TRBD1. With V trimmed by 4 bases and J by 7 bases, 6 bases remained unmatched. Germline V gene sequence: CDR1 SGHNT, CDR2 YYREEE (reference sequence). The CDR3 runs 14 residues. The CDR3 bases are TGTGCCAGCAGCCCGACAGGGGCCGGTGAAAAACTGTTTTTT. Protein product: CASSPTGAGEKLFF.

The rearrangement links TRBV7-9 to TRBJ2-1; 8 positions match TRBD1. Germline CDR1 SEHNR, CDR2 FQNEAQ (reference sequence). The V and J ends lost 8 bases and 2 bases, in that order; junction bases with no gene match: 5. This CDR3 comprises 14 residues. CDR3 sequence (DNA): TGTGCCAGCCGACCAGGGGGCGCCTACAATGAGCAGTTCTTC. Its translation is CASRPGGAYNEQFF.

In its sample, this clone ranks as medium-sized (0.01 to 0.1%). The chain combines TRBV11-3 with TRBJ2-7, with a possible D match to TRBD1 (6 bases). The CDR3 consists of 15 residues. Trimming left V 4 bases short and J 0 bases short, with 13 bases between. Germline CDR1 reads SGHNT; CDR2 reads YENEEA. The CDR3 protein is CASSYAQGSSYEQYF. CDR3 nucleotides: TGTGCCAGCAGCTACGCGCAGGGGAGCTCCTACGAGCAGTACTTC. Together with reference TRBV11-3 and TRBJ2-7, the CDR3 gives the full variable domain: EAGVVQSPRYKIIEKKQPVAFWCNPISGHNTLYWYLQNLGQGPELLIRYENEEAVDDSQLPKDRFSAERLKGVDSTLKIQPAELGDSAVYLCASSYAQGSSYEQYFGPGTRLTVT.

This clone was picked up one time. J is TRBJ2-7 and V is TRBV5-6; 7 nucleotides match TRBD1. The CDR3 loop spans 14 amino acids. Germline CDR1 SGHDT, CDR2 YYEEEE. V dropped 4 bases and J dropped 3; count of bases not matched to a gene: 7. The CDR3 spells CASSVPGQNYEQYF. As DNA, the CDR3 is TGTGCCAGCAGCGTACCGGGACAGAACTACGAGCAGTACTTC.

This rearrangement joins TRBV4-3 to TRBJ2-2, with D perhaps matching TRBD1 (5 bases). Germline assignment: CDR1 LGHNA and CDR2 YSLEER. The CDR3 extends over 21 amino acids. Trimming took 0 bases from V and 0 from J, leaving 23 bases between them. The CDR3 DNA follows: TGCGCCAGCAGCCAAGATCACGGTTCAGGGAATCTAATCTCGAACACCGGGGAGCTGTTTTTT. It codes for CASSQDHGSGNLISNTGELFF.

This chain links TRBV6-1 with TRBJ2-7; 8 bases align to TRBD1. Per the germline V gene, CDR1 is MNHNS and CDR2 is SASEGT. This CDR3 region has 12 residues. V shed 7 bases and J 6 bases; nucleotides not matched to a gene: 5. The CDR3 here is CASNQGAREQYF. For the CDR3, the DNA is TGTGCCAGCAACCAGGGGGCCCGCGAGCAGTACTTC.

The genes are TRBV7-2 and TRBJ2-7, with 8 bases identical to TRBD2. The J segment lost 3 bases and the V segment lost 1 base, leaving 14 bases of the junction unmatched. CDR1 is SGHTA and CDR2 is FQGNSA in the germline V gene. This CDR3 spans 18 amino acids. The CDR3 spells CASSLELAGGPLVYEQYF. The DNA of the CDR3 is TGTGCCAGCAGCTTAGAATTGGCGGGGGGCCCTCTCGTCTACGAGCAGTACTTC. Supplemented by reference TRBV7-2 and TRBJ2-7, the full variable domain reads GAGVSQSPSNKVTEKGKDVELRCDPISGHTALYWYRQSLGQGLEFLIYFQGNSAPDKSGLPSDRFSAERTGGSVSTLTIQRTQQEDSAVYLCASSLELAGGPLVYEQYFGPGTRLTVT.

The chain carries TRBV7-9 and TRBJ1-1, with a weak D call TRBD1 (5 bases). CDR3 length equals 14 residues. With 1 base removed from V and 1 base from J, the gap between germline ends came to 7 bases. CDR1 is SEHNR, CDR2 FQNEAQ, per germline (reference sequence). The CDR3 here is CASSLGGGNTEAFF. In DNA, the CDR3 is TGTGCCAGCAGCTTAGGGGGGGGGAACACTGAAGCTTTCTTT. Based on the CDR3 plus reference TRBV7-9 and TRBJ1-1, the full variable domain is DTGVSQNPRHKITKRGQNVTFRCDPISEHNRLYWYRQTLGQGPEFLTYFQNEAQLEKSRLLSDRFSAERPKGSFSTLEIQRTEQGDSAMYLCASSLGGGNTEAFFGQGTRLTVV.

The V and J genes are TRBV2 and TRBJ1-2; 8 nucleotides agree with TRBD1. The CDR3 covers 14 residues. The junction had 6 bases not matched to a gene; V was cut back by 5 bases and J by 4 bases. Germline assignment: CDR1 SNHLY and CDR2 FYNNEI. The CDR3 DNA sequence: TGTGCCAGCAGTACAACAGGGGGAGTCTATGGCTACACCTTC. It translates to CASSTTGGVYGYTF.

This rearrangement joins TRBV5-1 to TRBJ1-5; D gene uncertain. Trimming removed 5 bases at V and 1 base at J, with 10 bases between. The CDR3 has 14 amino acids. Germline V gene data show CDR1 as SGHRS and CDR2 as YFSETQ. The CDR3 region has the DNA TGCGCCAGCAGACCGTGGAGCAGCAATCAGCCCCAGCATTTT. It codes for CASRPWSSNQPQHF.

The CDR3 is CASSSTGLRSNQPQHF. For the CDR3, the DNA is TGTGCCAGCAGCTCCACAGGGCTAAGAAGCAATCAGCCCCAGCATTTT. This chain connects TRBV7-2 to TRBJ1-5; a possible D gene is TRBD1 (6 bases). V lost 4 bases to trimming and J lost 1 base, with 14 bases between them. The V gene's germline CDR1 is SGHTA and CDR2 FQGNSA. This CDR3 comprises 16 residues.

There are a few counts of this clone. This rearrangement joins TRBV9 to TRBJ1-3; no reliable D call. CDR1 is SGDLS and CDR2 is YYNGEE in the germline V gene. The CDR3 sequence is 16 residues long. Trimming removed 0 bases at V and 0 bases at J, with 10 bases between. CDR3 amino acids: CASSVGVTGSGNTIYF. The CDR3 region has the DNA TGTGCCAGCAGCGTAGGCGTTACCGGCTCTGGAAACACCATATATTTT. The full variable domain, in which reference TRBV9 and TRBJ1-3 provide the parts outside the CDR3, is DSGVTQTPKHLITATGQRVTLRCSPRSGDLSVYWYQQSLDQGLQFLIQYYNGEERAKGNILERFSAQQFPDLHSELNLSSLELGDSALYFCASSVGVTGSGNTIYFGEGSWLTVV.

CDR3 sequence reads: CASSELSDRGHGYTF. CDR3 DNA: TGTGCCAGCAGTGAATTATCGGACAGAGGACATGGCTACACCTTC. This chain connects TRBV6-4 to TRBJ1-2; D possibly corresponds to TRBD1 (6 bases). Germline V gene lookup returns CDR1 MRHNA and CDR2 SNTAGT. Trimming removed 3 bases at V and 6 bases at J, with 17 bases between. CDR3 length equals 15 residues.

The chain has TRBV9 and TRBJ2-5; 7 bases are a match to TRBD1. Germline CDR1 is SGDLS and CDR2 is YYNGEE. V shed 4 bases and J 2 bases; nucleotides not matched to a gene: 8. This CDR3 has 15 residues. CDR3 DNA sequence: TGTGCCAGCAGCCTAACCCCGGGACAGCAAGAGACCCAGTACTTC. This encodes CASSLTPGQQETQYF.

The chain is built from TRBV7-9 and TRBJ1-2; D perhaps matches TRBD1 (5 bases). Trimming took off 5 bases at V and 1 base at J, with 14 bases between the two ends. The V gene's germline CDR1 is SEHNR and CDR2 FQNEAQ (reference sequence). The CDR3 extends over 15 amino acids. Written as DNA, the CDR3 is TGTGCCAGCAGCGGAACAAGACAGCTTAACTATGGCTACACCTTC. Its translation: CASSGTRQLNYGYTF.

The chain carries TRBV4-1 and TRBJ1-3, with a weak D call TRBD1 (6 bases). The germline CDR1 and CDR2 sequences are MGHRA and YSYEKL. Trimming stripped 4 bases from V and 2 bases from J, with 15 bases between. The CDR3 is 16 amino acids. Here the CDR3 reads CASSPVQGLTGNTIYF. The CDR3 bases are TGCGCCAGCAGCCCCGTCCAGGGGTTGACTGGAAACACCATATATTTT.

The V gene is TRBV10-3, the J gene TRBJ2-7, with 9 bases that match TRBD1. Germline CDR1 ENHRY, CDR2 SYGVKD. The CDR3 is made up of 13 amino acids. Trimming removed 10 bases from V and 5 bases from J; junction bases left unmatched: 9. The CDR3 loop is CATSGTGSHEQYF. The DNA of the CDR3 is TGTGCCACTTCCGGGACAGGGTCCCACGAGCAGTACTTC.

The chain employs TRBV5-8 and TRBJ1-1; a weak D match, TRBD1 (5 bases). CDR1 SGHTS and CDR2 YDEGEE come from the germline V gene. This CDR3 is built from 14 residues. Trimming shortened V by 3 bases and J by 5 bases, and 14 bases separated the two germline ends. CDR3: CASSSLRGRTEAFF. The CDR3 DNA sequence: TGTGCCAGCAGCTCCCTAAGGGGTCGGACTGAAGCTTTCTTT. Looking up the rest from reference TRBV5-8 and TRBJ1-1 gives the full variable domain: EAGVTQSPTHLIKTRGQQATLRCSPISGHTSVYWYQQALGLGLQFLLWYDEGEERNRGNFPPRFSGRQFPNYSSELNVNALELEDSALYLCASSSLRGRTEAFFGQGTRLTVV.

The rearrangement links TRBV19 to TRBJ1-2; TRBD1 agrees at 7 bases. The V gene's germline CDR1 is LNHDA and CDR2 SQIVND (reference sequence). The ends lost 5 bases at V and 4 bases at J; junction bases unmatched: 16. This CDR3 region has 17 residues. Here the CDR3 DNA reads TGTGCCAGTAGTTTATCTCACGGGACAGCTACTAGCTATGGCTACACCTTC. It is translated as CASSLSHGTATSYGYTF.

The CDR3 nucleotides read TGTGCCAGCAGCTTCGGAGTCTATGGCTACACCTTC. Amino acid sequence: CASSFGVYGYTF. V usage is TRBV7-2 and J usage is TRBJ1-2; D ambiguous. The V gene's germline CDR1 is SGHTA and CDR2 FQGNSA. The CDR3 is 12 amino acids. V was shortened by 3 bases and J by 4 bases, with 6 bases between the two germline ends.

The CDR3 protein is CASSWGDSSYNEQFF. CDR3 bases: TGCGCCAGCAGCTGGGGGGACAGCTCCTACAATGAGCAGTTCTTC. This chain uses TRBV5-1 with TRBJ2-1, with D tentatively TRBD1 (7 bases). The CDR3 runs to 15 residues. V lost 3 bases, J lost 0 bases, and 10 bases lay in between. Per germline, CDR1 SGHRS and CDR2 YFSETQ.

The CDR3 reads CASSQDFYEQYF. The CDR3 bases are TGTGCCAGCAGCCAAGACTTCTACGAGCAGTACTTC. This chain connects TRBV4-2 to TRBJ2-7; no clear D. From germline, CDR1 is LGHNA and CDR2 YNFKEQ. V shed 0 bases and J shed 3 bases, with 3 bases lying between them. This CDR3 spans 12 amino acids.

The gene calls are TRBV7-2 and TRBJ2-7; TRBD2 matches 10 bases. The CDR3 runs to 14 residues. Germline CDR1 and CDR2: SGHTA and FQGNSA. V lost 4 bases and J lost 5; bases outside the gene matches: 5. The CDR3, as DNA: TGTGCCAGCAGCTCGAGCGGGGGGGCCAACGAGCAGTACTTC. This encodes CASSSSGGANEQYF.

The chain is built from TRBV5-6 and TRBJ1-2, with 8 bases matching TRBD1. Losses at the gene ends were 4 bases for V and 2 bases for J; bases not matched to a gene: 13. The CDR3 consists of 17 residues. The V gene's germline CDR1 is SGHDT and CDR2 YYEEEE. The CDR3 coding sequence is TGTGCCAGCAGCCTGGGACAGGCTTGGGGCGGGAACTATGGCTACACCTTC. Its translation is CASSLGQAWGGNYGYTF.

V usage is TRBV7-2 and J usage is TRBJ1-2, with 7 bases aligning to TRBD1. The CDR3 has 13 amino acids. Losses at the gene ends were 2 bases for V and 8 bases for J; bases not matched to a gene: 5. The V gene's germline CDR1 is SGHTA and CDR2 FQGNSA. The CDR3 coding sequence is TGTGCCAGCAGCTTATCCGGGGACAGAGGCTACACCTTC. Translating it yields CASSLSGDRGYTF.

The genes are TRBV6-5 and TRBJ1-1, with 8 bases that match TRBD1. V trimming: 7 bases; J trimming: 3 bases; junction bases outside the gene matches: 4. The CDR3 spans 13 residues. In germline, CDR1 is MNHEY, CDR2 SVGAGI. In DNA, the CDR3 is TGTGCCAGCACCCCACAGGGGGACACTGAAGCTTTCTTT. This encodes CASTPQGDTEAFF.

In its sample, this clone was seen a few times. The gene calls are TRBV9 and TRBJ2-7; a possible D gene is TRBD2 (7 bases). Germline V gene data show CDR1 as SGDLS and CDR2 as YYNGEE. V dropped 4 bases and J dropped 2 bases, with 13 bases sitting between them. The CDR3 is 14 residues long. The CDR3 nucleotides are TGTGCCAGCAGCCCCTTAGGGGGGGCCTACGAGCAGTACTTC. It specifies CASSPLGGAYEQYF.

The chain links TRBV19 to TRBJ2-7; D might be TRBD2 (6 bases). This CDR3 is built from 15 residues. With 2 bases removed from V and 1 base from J, the gap between germline ends came to 12 bases. CDR1 is LNHDA, CDR2 SQIVND, per germline (reference sequence). CDR3: CASSISRGSSYEQYF. For the CDR3, the DNA is TGTGCCAGTAGTATATCCCGGGGGAGTTCCTACGAGCAGTACTTC.